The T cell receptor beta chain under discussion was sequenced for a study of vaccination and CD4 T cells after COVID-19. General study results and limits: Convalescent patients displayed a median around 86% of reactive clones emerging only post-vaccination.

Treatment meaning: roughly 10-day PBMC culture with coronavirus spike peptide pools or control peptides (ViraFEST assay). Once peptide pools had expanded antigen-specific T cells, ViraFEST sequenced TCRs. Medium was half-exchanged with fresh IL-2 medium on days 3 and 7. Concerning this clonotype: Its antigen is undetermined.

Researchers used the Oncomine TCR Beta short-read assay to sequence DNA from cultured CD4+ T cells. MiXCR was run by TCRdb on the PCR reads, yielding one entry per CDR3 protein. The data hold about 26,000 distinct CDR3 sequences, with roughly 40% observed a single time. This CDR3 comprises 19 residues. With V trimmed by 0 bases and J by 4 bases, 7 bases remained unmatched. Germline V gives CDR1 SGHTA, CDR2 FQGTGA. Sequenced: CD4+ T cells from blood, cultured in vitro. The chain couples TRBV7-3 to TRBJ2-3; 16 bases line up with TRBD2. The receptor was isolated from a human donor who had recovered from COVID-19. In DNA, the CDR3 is TGTGCCAGCAGCTTAACTGGGACTAGCGGGGGGGCCCTACCAGATACGCAGTATTTT. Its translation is CASSLTGTSGGALPDTQYF. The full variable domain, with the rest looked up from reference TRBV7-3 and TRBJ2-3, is GAGVSQTPSNKVTEKGKYVELRCDPISGHTALYWYRQSLGQGPEFLIYFQGTGAADDSGLPNDRFFAVRPEGSVSTLKIQRTERGDSAVYLCASSLTGTSGGALPDTQYFGPGTRLTVL.